Shown below are 26 T cell receptor beta chains from a single sample sequenced in a study of T cells after yellow fever vaccination. TCRdb independently ran MiXCR on the 5' RACE reads; one entry per CDR3 protein. The sample lists some 220,000 distinct CDR3 sequences; approximately 3% were seen once. This sample comprised CD4+ T cells sorted from PBMCs, obtained 10 days after the yellow fever booster vaccination. Receptors originate from a man aged 18 to 35 who received the YFV17D yellow fever vaccine.

The table lists this clonotype with a few counts. V usage is TRBV7-2 and J usage is TRBJ1-2; D not resolved. This CDR3 has 12 amino acids. Germline V gives CDR1 SGHTA, CDR2 FQGNSA. Trimming cost V 8 bases and J 4 bases, with 11 bases left between them. CDR3 residues: CASALGGYGYTF. The CDR3 nucleotides read TGTGCCAGCGCCTTGGGTGGCTATGGCTACACCTTC.

This clonotype was recorded only once. A much larger clone is a single base away; this may be a read error. The rearrangement uses TRBV7-2 and TRBJ2-5; 7 bases map to TRBD2. The germline V gene has CDR1 SGHTA and CDR2 FQGNSA. This CDR3 comprises 15 residues. V gave up 5 bases and J gave up 2 bases; unmatched junction bases: 8. Written as DNA, the CDR3 is TGTGCCAGCAGCCCTAGGACTAGACCTCAAGAGACCCAGTACTTC. It is translated as CASSPRTRPQETQYF.

This clonotype was counted only a few times. V is TRBV5-1 and J is TRBJ2-6, with 10 positions matching TRBD1. The V gene end was trimmed by 3 bases and the J gene end by 1 base; junction bases not matched to a gene: 4. Germline-derived CDR1 and CDR2 are SGHRS and YFSETQ. The CDR3 has 17 amino acids. The CDR3 DNA follows: TGCGCCAGCAGCTCGGGGACAGGGGAATCTGGGGCCAACGTCCTGACTTTC. It translates to CASSSGTGESGANVLTF.

The chain uses TRBV5-1 and TRBJ2-1, with 11 bases matching TRBD2. Germline-derived CDR1 and CDR2 are SGHRS and YFSETQ. This CDR3 spans 15 amino acids. The V segment lost 7 bases and the J segment 0 bases; nucleotides outside the gene matches: 3. The CDR3 DNA follows: TGCGCCAGCGGTAGCGGGGGGGGCTCCTACAATGAGCAGTTCTTC. Translation gives CASGSGGGSYNEQFF.

This clonotype has a count of ten or more. The chain recombines TRBV12-3 or TRBV12-4 with TRBJ1-1; D remains ambiguous. Trimming shortened V by 3 bases and J by 3 bases, and 14 bases separated the two germline ends. The CDR3 length is 15 residues. The CDR3: CASSFSGGYYTEAFF. CDR3 DNA sequence: TGTGCCAGCAGTTTTTCTGGAGGCTATTACACTGAAGCTTTCTTT.

This clonotype was seen at least ten times. The chain joins TRBV7-2 to TRBJ1-1; D is undetermined. From germline, CDR1 is SGHTA and CDR2 FQGNSA. Between the trimmed V and J ends, which lost 0 bases and 1 base, there was a span of 3 bases. CDR3 size: 13 residues. DNA for the CDR3: TGTGCCAGCAGCTTAGCAGGGAACACTGAAGCTTTCTTT. Encoded protein: CASSLAGNTEAFF.

In this sample, this clonotype turned up a few times. V gene TRBV5-6 combines with J gene TRBJ2-1; 10 bases align to TRBD2. V shed 3 bases and J 3 bases; nucleotides not matched to a gene: 3. There are 15 residues in the CDR3. Per the germline V gene, CDR1 is SGHDT and CDR2 is YYEEEE. Here the CDR3 reads CASSSPSGGYNEQFF. The CDR3 bases are TGTGCCAGCAGCTCCCCTAGCGGGGGCTACAATGAGCAGTTCTTC.

This clonotype was picked up many times. This chain connects TRBV18 to TRBJ1-1; D gene unclear. The CDR3 runs to 15 residues. CDR1 and CDR2 from the germline V gene are KGHSH and LQKENI. V lost 6 bases, J lost 5 bases, and 19 bases lay in between. The CDR3, as DNA: TGTGCCAGCTCCCCTAGTGGAGGACGGGAAACTGAAGCTTTCTTT. Its translation is CASSPSGGRETEAFF.

The sample holds a few counts of this clonotype. The V gene is TRBV20-1, the J gene TRBJ2-3, with D possibly TRBD1 on 6 matching bases. Deletions cut 3 bases from V and 6 bases from J, with 13 bases between. Per germline, CDR1 DFQATT and CDR2 SNEGSKA (reference sequence). CDR3 length equals 13 residues. The CDR3 here is CSARDSYADTQYF. The CDR3 DNA is TGCAGTGCTAGGGACAGCTATGCGGATACGCAGTATTTT.

This clonotype turned up a few times. The genes are TRBV19 and TRBJ1-5, with a weak D call TRBD1 (6 bases). Germline assignment: CDR1 LNHDA and CDR2 SQIVND (reference sequence). V was shortened by 5 bases and J by 7 bases, with 18 bases between the two germline ends. CDR3 length: 15 residues. The CDR3 DNA reads TGTGCCAGTAGTGACACACAGGGCGCTGGGCAGCCCCAGCATTTT. It encodes CASSDTQGAGQPQHF.

This clonotype appeared many times. The chain employs TRBV25-1 and TRBJ2-2; D is possibly TRBD1 (6 bases). The CDR3 is made up of 15 amino acids. Trimming left V 4 bases short and J 7 bases short, with 16 bases between. The germline gives CDR1 MGHDK, CDR2 SYGVNS. This chain's CDR3 is CASSGLTGKVGELFF. The CDR3 bases are TGTGCCAGCAGTGGGCTAACAGGGAAGGTCGGGGAGCTGTTTTTT.

At least ten counts were recorded for this clonotype. The chain recombines TRBV5-1 with TRBJ1-1, with a possible D match to TRBD1 (6 bases). The CDR3 covers 15 residues. Trimming left V 4 bases short and J 6 bases short, with 19 bases between. The germline gives CDR1 SGHRS, CDR2 YFSETQ. CDR3 in amino acids: CASSPAIQGYAEAFF. CDR3 nucleotide sequence: TGCGCCAGCAGCCCCGCCATACAGGGTTACGCTGAAGCTTTCTTT.

In this sample, this clonotype turned up a few times. This chain links TRBV7-2 with TRBJ1-5; D is possibly TRBD1 (6 bases). Germline V gene sequence: CDR1 SGHTA, CDR2 FQGNSA. V was cut by 4 bases and J by 4 bases, with 14 bases left in between. The CDR3 is 15 residues long. The CDR3 nucleotides are TGTGCCAGCAGCTCAGCGCAGGGGCGAAATCAGCCCCAGCATTTT. Amino acid sequence: CASSSAQGRNQPQHF.

The genes are TRBV20-1 and TRBJ2-3; 7 bases are a match to TRBD2. The length of the CDR3 is 15 residues. J gave up 2 bases and V 2 bases, and 7 bases lay outside the gene matches. Per germline, CDR1 DFQATT and CDR2 SNEGSKA (reference sequence). The CDR3 coding sequence is TGCAGTGCTAGAAGACGAGCGGGGAACACAGATACGCAGTATTTT. It yields the protein CSARRRAGNTDTQYF.

This clonotype was recorded at least ten times. In nucleotides, the CDR3 is TGCAGTGCTACCAGCTGGGACAGGGCGGTCTCCTACGAGCAGTACGTC. As protein: CSATSWDRAVSYEQYV. The gene calls are TRBV20-1 and TRBJ2-7; TRBD1 aligns across 9 bases. The germline CDR1 and CDR2 sequences are DFQATT and SNEGSKA (reference sequence). The junction had 10 bases not matched to a gene; V was cut back by 4 bases and J by 0 bases. This CDR3 has 16 residues.

This clonotype appeared once. At one end, the junction sequence differs from germline, possibly due to a read error. The chain is built from TRBV29-1 and TRBJ2-1, with D perhaps TRBD1 (6 bases). The germline CDR1 and CDR2 sequences are SQVTM and ANQGSEA. CDR3 length equals 12 residues. The CDR3, as DNA: TGCAGCGTTGAGTATCGGGACAATGACCAGTTCTTC. Translated: CSVEYRDNDQFF.

This clonotype has at least ten counts. This sequence joins TRBV29-1 and TRBJ2-5; tentatively, D is TRBD1 or TRBD2 (6 bases each). There are 16 residues in the CDR3. V shed 3 bases and J shed 4 bases, with 21 bases lying between them. The germline V gene encodes CDR1 SQVTM and CDR2 ANQGSEA. CDR3: CSVDQLPGADPETQYF. The CDR3 DNA sequence: TGCAGCGTTGACCAACTTCCGGGGGCCGATCCAGAGACCCAGTACTTC.

This clonotype has ten or more counts. The chain has TRBV5-1 and TRBJ2-7; a possible D gene is TRBD1 (6 bases). This CDR3 has 16 amino acids. The germline V gene has CDR1 SGHRS and CDR2 YFSETQ. Trimming pared 3 bases from V and 7 bases from J, leaving 23 bases between. The CDR3 here is CASSCPQDSLGGEQYV. The CDR3 nucleotides read TGCGCCAGCAGCTGCCCTCAGGACAGCTTAGGGGGTGAGCAGTACGTC.

In its sample, this clonotype was seen many times. The V gene is TRBV5-1, the J gene TRBJ1-1, with D perhaps matching TRBD1 (5 bases). The CDR3 consists of 14 residues. Germline V gene data show CDR1 as SGHRS and CDR2 as YFSETQ. Trimming pared 3 bases from V and 3 bases from J, leaving 12 bases between. CDR3 protein: CASSSLDSYTEAFF. DNA for the CDR3: TGCGCCAGCAGCTCCTTAGACAGCTACACTGAAGCTTTCTTT.

This clonotype has only a few counts. The chain joins TRBV5-4 to TRBJ1-1; a weak D match, TRBD1 (5 bases). V dropped 2 bases and J dropped 5 bases, with 13 bases sitting between them. The germline gives CDR1 SGHNT, CDR2 YYREEE (reference sequence). The CDR3 has 14 amino acids. CDR3 sequence reads: CASSFGQGVTEAFF. The CDR3 DNA reads TGTGCCAGCAGCTTCGGCCAGGGAGTGACTGAAGCTTTCTTT. The full variable domain, its missing parts supplied by reference TRBV5-4 and TRBJ1-1, is ETGVTQSPTHLIKTRGQQVTLRCSSQSGHNTVSWYQQALGQGPQFIFQYYREEENGRGNFPPRFSGLQFPNYSSELNVNALELDDSALYLCASSFGQGVTEAFFGQGTRLTVV.

This clonotype showed up many times. The chain uses TRBV20-1 and TRBJ1-2; D gene unclear. Germline values: CDR1 DFQATT, CDR2 SNEGSKA (reference sequence). This CDR3 has 12 residues. The V end was cut by 2 bases, the J end by 4 bases, with 8 bases between. The CDR3 DNA sequence: TGCAGTGCTAGAACGGATACCTATGGCTACACCTTC. Its protein product is CSARTDTYGYTF.

V usage is TRBV29-1 and J usage is TRBJ2-2; D is perhaps TRBD2 (6 bases). Trimming took 6 bases from V and 2 from J, leaving 16 bases between them. Germline assignment: CDR1 SQVTM and CDR2 ANQGSEA. The CDR3 length is 15 residues. CDR3 loop: CSVTRRGTNTGELFF. CDR3 coding DNA: TGCAGCGTGACCCGGAGGGGCACAAACACCGGGGAGCTGTTTTTT.

This clonotype occurred a few times. The chain recombines TRBV12-3 or TRBV12-4 with TRBJ1-5; 7 bases match TRBD1. V gave up 5 bases and J gave up 3 bases; unmatched junction bases: 4. CDR3 length: 14 residues. Here the CDR3 DNA reads TGTGCCAGCAGTGGGGACAGCTACAATCAGCCCCAGCATTTT. Amino acids: CASSGDSYNQPQHF.

The V and J genes are TRBV5-1 and TRBJ2-1, with 7 bases matching TRBD1. J gave up 8 bases and V 7 bases, and 12 bases lay outside the gene matches. CDR3 length: 14 residues. Germline V gene data show CDR1 as SGHRS and CDR2 as YFSETQ. CDR3 nucleotide sequence: TGCGCCAGCGGACGACAGGGTGGGTCCGATGAGCAGTTCTTC. Protein product: CASGRQGGSDEQFF.

This clonotype has a count of ten or more. The chain links TRBV12-3 or TRBV12-4 to TRBJ2-7; D is perhaps TRBD1 or TRBD2 (5 bases each). The CDR3 loop spans 14 amino acids. The ends were cut back, 8 bases at V and 0 bases at J, with 14 bases in the middle. CDR3: CASGLTAASYEQYF. DNA for the CDR3: TGTGCCAGCGGACTGACAGCAGCCTCCTACGAGCAGTACTTC.

This clonotype was recorded many times. The CDR3 nucleotides are TGTGCCAGTTCTCAGGGGGGGGGCTACAATGAGCAGTTCTTC. Translated, it gives CASSQGGGYNEQFF. The chain couples TRBV11-3 to TRBJ2-1, with D perhaps given as TRBD1 or TRBD2 (7 bases each). The CDR3 consists of 14 residues. Trimming took 9 bases from V and 3 from J, leaving 15 bases between them. Germline V gives CDR1 SGHNT, CDR2 YENEEA.